This T cell receptor beta chain is drawn from a study of T cell repertoires in cytomegalovirus infection. Study-level results: HLA-C-restricted TCR beta clonotypes specific for CMV led the ex vivo response.

CDR3 length: 16 residues. Germline V gene lookup returns CDR1 SGHVS and CDR2 FNYEAQ. With 0 bases removed from V and 10 bases from J, the gap between germline ends came to 19 bases. TCRdb re-called the reads with MiXCR, one entry per CDR3 protein. The data show 450,000 to 650,000 distinct CDR3 sequences, with 40% seen just once and 48% held by the top ten. A word on this clonotype: The antigen is unknown.

The rearrangement links TRBV7-6 to TRBJ2-1; no definite D call. Material: cultured PBMCs, obtained from culture after CMV antigen stimulation. The clonotype comes from a human donor in good health (CMV status not recorded). Some clones in this sample may be carry-over from other donors' samples. CDR3: CASSLAAYRSPHEQFF. In DNA form, the CDR3 reads TGTGCCAGCAGCTTAGCAGCATATCGTAGCCCGCACGAGCAGTTCTTC.